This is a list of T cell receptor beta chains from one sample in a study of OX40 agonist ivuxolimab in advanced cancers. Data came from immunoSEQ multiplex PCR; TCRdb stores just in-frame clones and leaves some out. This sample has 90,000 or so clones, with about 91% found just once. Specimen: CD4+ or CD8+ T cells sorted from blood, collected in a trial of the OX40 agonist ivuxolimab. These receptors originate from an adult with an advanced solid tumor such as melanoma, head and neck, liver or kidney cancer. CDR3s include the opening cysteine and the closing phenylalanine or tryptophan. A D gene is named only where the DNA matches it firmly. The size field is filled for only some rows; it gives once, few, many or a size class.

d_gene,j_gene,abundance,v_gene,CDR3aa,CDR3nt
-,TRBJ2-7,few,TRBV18,CASSPPGMGGHEQYF,TGTGCCAGCTCACCACCGGGAATGGGGGGACACGAGCAGTACTTC
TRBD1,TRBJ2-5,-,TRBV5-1,CASSQQGAAEETQYF,TGCGCCAGCAGCCAACAGGGGGCAGCAGAAGAGACCCAGTACTTC
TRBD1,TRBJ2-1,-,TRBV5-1,CASSSSGGSYNEQFF,TGCGCCAGCAGCTCGTCAGGGGGCTCCTACAATGAGCAGTTCTTC
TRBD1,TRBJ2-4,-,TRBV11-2,CASSLGRGQGASKNIQYF,TGTGCCAGCAGCTTAGGACGGGGTCAGGGGGCTTCCAAAAACATTCAGTACTTC
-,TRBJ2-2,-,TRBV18,CASSPGFPQSNTGELFF,TGTGCCAGCTCACCAGGGTTCCCGCAATCGAACACCGGGGAGCTGTTTTTT
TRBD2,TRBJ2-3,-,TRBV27,CASSPRLVAGPGGDTQYF,TGTGCCAGCAGTCCCCGTTTGGTAGCGGGACCGGGGGGTGATACGCAGTATTTT
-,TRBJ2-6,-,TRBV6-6,CASTGVSSGANVLTF,TGTGCCAGCACGGGGGTTAGCTCTGGGGCCAACGTCCTGACTTTC
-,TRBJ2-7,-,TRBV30,CAWRQGHLLVCFYEQYF,TGTGCCTGGAGACAGGGCCACCTACTTGTCTGCTTCTACGAGCAGTACTTC
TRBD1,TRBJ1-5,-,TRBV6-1,CASRQGASGQPQHF,TGTGCCAGCAGACAGGGGGCGTCGGGGCAGCCCCAGCATTTT
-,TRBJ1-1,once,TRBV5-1,CASSSDTTNTEAFF,TGCGCCAGCAGCTCGGACACAACTAACACTGAAGCTTTCTTT
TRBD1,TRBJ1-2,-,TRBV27,CASRYSGTGSYGYTF,TGTGCCAGCCGATACTCCGGGACAGGGAGCTATGGCTACACCTTC
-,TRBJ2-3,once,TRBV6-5,CASSYSTYTDTQYF,TGTGCCAGCAGTTACTCAACGTACACAGATACGCAGTATTTT
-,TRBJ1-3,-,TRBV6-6,CASSYQGSSGNTIYF,TGTGCCAGCAGTTATCAGGGTAGCTCTGGAAACACCATATATTTT
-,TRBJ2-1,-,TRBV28,CASNGVFYEQFF,TGTGCCAGCAACGGGGTATTCTATGAGCAGTTCTTC
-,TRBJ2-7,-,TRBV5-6,CASSLGQGGSEQYF,TGTGCCAGCAGCTTAGGGCAGGGCGGCTCCGAGCAGTACTTC
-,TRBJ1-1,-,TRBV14,CASSHTGTGRAFF,TGTGCCAGCAGCCATACAGGAACAGGCCGAGCTTTCTTT
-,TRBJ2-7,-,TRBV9,CASSVGQGTSQEQYF,TGTGCCAGCAGCGTGGGGCAGGGGACCTCTCAAGAGCAGTACTTC
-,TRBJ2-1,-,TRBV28,CASSPGRANEQFF,TGTGCCAGCAGCCCCGGCAGGGCGAATGAGCAGTTCTTC
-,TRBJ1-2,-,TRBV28,CASSIRDSVDYGYTF,TGTGCCAGCAGTATCAGGGACTCAGTAGACTATGGCTACACCTTC
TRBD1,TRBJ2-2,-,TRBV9,CASSAPGQGPPNTGELFF,TGTGCCAGCAGCGCGCCGGGACAGGGACCACCGAACACCGGGGAGCTGTTTTTT
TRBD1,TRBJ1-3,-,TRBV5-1,CASSLGQAVGRTIYF,TGCGCCAGCAGCTTAGGACAGGCCGTAGGACGGACCATATATTTT
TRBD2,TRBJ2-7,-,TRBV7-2,CASSSGLAGVYEQYF,TGTGCCAGCAGCTCCGGGCTAGCGGGAGTCTACGAGCAGTACTTC
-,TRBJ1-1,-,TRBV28,CASSPAPPNTEAFF,TGTGCCAGCAGTCCCGCCCCGCCGAACACTGAAGCTTTCTTT
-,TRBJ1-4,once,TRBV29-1,CSARRTDEKLFF,TGCAGCGCGAGACGGACTGATGAAAAACTGTTTTTT
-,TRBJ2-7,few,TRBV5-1,CASSGQTYEQYF,TGCGCCAGCAGTGGACAGACCTACGAGCAGTACTTC
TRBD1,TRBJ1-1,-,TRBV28,CASRLKGTGGMNTEAFF,TGTGCCAGCAGGCTGAAGGGGACAGGGGGCATGAACACTGAAGCTTTCTTT
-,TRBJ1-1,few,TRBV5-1,CASSLVANLNTEAFF,TGCGCCAGCAGCTTGGTCGCCAACCTGAACACTGAAGCTTTCTTT
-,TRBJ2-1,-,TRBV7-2,CASSFISGSDNEQFF,TGTGCCAGCAGCTTTATAAGCGGGTCAGACAATGAGCAGTTCTTC
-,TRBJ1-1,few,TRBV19,CASSTAGQGSAFF,TGTGCCAGTAGTACCGCCGGGCAGGGATCGGCTTTCTTT
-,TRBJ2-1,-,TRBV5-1,CASSLGGSNEQFF,TGCGCCAGCAGCTTGGGGGGGTCTAATGAGCAGTTCTTC
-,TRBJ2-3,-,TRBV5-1,CASSGRLGTQYF,TGCGCCAGCAGCGGCCGTTTAGGTACGCAGTATTTT
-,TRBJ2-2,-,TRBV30,CAWTRTVLTGELFF,TGTGCCTGGACTAGGACAGTTCTCACCGGGGAGCTGTTTTTT
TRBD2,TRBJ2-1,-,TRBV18,CASSPPLAGDNEQFF,TGTGCCAGCTCACCACCCTTAGCGGGAGACAATGAGCAGTTCTTC
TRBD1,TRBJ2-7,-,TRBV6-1,CASRGTGRYYEQYF,TGTGCCAGCAGGGGGACAGGGAGGTACTACGAGCAGTACTTC
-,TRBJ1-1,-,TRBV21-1,CASSFKDENRRGQRGTEAFF,TGTGCCAGCAGTTTCAAAGATGAGAATAGGAGAGGGCAGAGGGGCACTGAAGCTTTCTTT
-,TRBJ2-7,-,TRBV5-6,CASSLALSSEQYF,TGTGCCAGCAGCTTGGCGCTCTCTTCCGAGCAGTACTTC
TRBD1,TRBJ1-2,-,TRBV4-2,CASSQVQGGHGYTF,TGTGCCAGCAGCCAAGTACAGGGGGGACATGGCTACACCTTC
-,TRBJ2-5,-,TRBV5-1,CASSPRQPEETQYF,TGCGCCAGCAGCCCAAGACAGCCGGAAGAGACCCAGTACTTC
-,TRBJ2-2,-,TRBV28,CASRLTGELFF,TGTGCCAGCAGACTTACCGGGGAGCTGTTTTTT
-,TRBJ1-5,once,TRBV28,CASSLKTAGVVNQPQHF,TGTGCCAGCAGTTTAAAGACAGCCGGAGTAGTAAATCAGCCCCAGCATTTT
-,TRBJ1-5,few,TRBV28,CASSRVGTGHF,TGTGCCAGCAGCCGCGTGGGAACAGGGCATTTT
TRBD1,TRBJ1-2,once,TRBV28,CASSRAGTGGTYGYTF,TGTGCCAGCAGTAGAGCCGGGACAGGGGGTACCTATGGCTACACCTTC
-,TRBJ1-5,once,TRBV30,CAWSTGPINQPQHF,TGTGCCTGGAGTACGGGACCGATCAATCAGCCCCAGCATTTT
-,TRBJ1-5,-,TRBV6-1,CASSEIGSQPQHF,TGTGCCAGCAGTGAAATTGGGAGCCAGCCCCAGCATTTT
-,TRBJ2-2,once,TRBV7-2,CDRYGMEENTGELFF,TGTGACCGGTATGGGATGGAGGAAAACACCGGGGAGCTGTTTTTT
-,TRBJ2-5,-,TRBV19,CASSTPGREETQYF,TGTGCCAGTAGTACCCCCGGGCGAGAGGAGACCCAGTACTTC
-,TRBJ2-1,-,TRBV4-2,CASREAALAASYNEQFF,TGTGCCAGCAGGGAAGCGGCGTTAGCGGCTTCCTACAATGAGCAGTTCTTC
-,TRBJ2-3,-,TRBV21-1,CASSKAQGYTDTQYF,TGTGCCAGCAGCAAAGCTCAGGGGTACACAGATACGCAGTATTTT
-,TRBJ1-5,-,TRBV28,CASSLGDRNNQPQHF,TGTGCCAGCAGTTTAGGTGACAGAAACAATCAGCCCCAGCATTTT
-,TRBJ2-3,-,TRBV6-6,CASSWAPSTLTDTQYF,TGTGCCAGCAGTTGGGCGCCCTCCACCCTCACAGATACGCAGTATTTT
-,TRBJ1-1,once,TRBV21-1,CASSTPRQGLLDTEAFF,TGTGCCAGCAGCACCCCCAGGCAGGGTTTATTGGACACTGAAGCTTTCTTT
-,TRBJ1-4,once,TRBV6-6,CASRADGTEKLFF,TGTGCCAGCAGGGCGGACGGGACGGAAAAACTGTTTTTT
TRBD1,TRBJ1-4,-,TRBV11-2,CASSPRTGTGEKLFF,TGTGCCAGCAGCCCCCGGACAGGGACCGGTGAAAAACTGTTTTTT